Shown below are 3 T cell receptor beta chains from a single sample sequenced in a study of blood T cell repertoires in COVID-19. Sequencing used immunoSEQ multiplex PCR; TCRdb keeps in-frame clones, though not all of them. Seen here are over 50,000 clones, over 80% observed once, and the top ten hold approximately 3.7%. The specimen was peripheral blood. The source is a human donor in a cohort sampled during active COVID-19.

The CDR3 bases are TGTGCCAGCAGCTTGGGGGGGACATACTCCTACGAGCAGTACTTC. This sequence encodes CASSLGGTYSYEQYF. This chain joins TRBV5-4 and TRBJ2-7; D is perhaps TRBD1 (6 bases). The CDR3 runs 15 residues. The V gene lost 0 bases and the J gene lost 0 bases, with 10 bases spanning the gap. Per germline, CDR1 SGHNT and CDR2 YYREEE (reference sequence).

This sequence joins TRBV4-3 and TRBJ2-7, with D perhaps TRBD1 (6 bases). The CDR3 loop spans 17 amino acids. Trimming took 0 bases from V and 4 from J, leaving 19 bases between them. Germline V gives CDR1 LGHNA, CDR2 YSLEER. The CDR3 region has the DNA TGCGCCAGCAGCCAAGATCGATTTACAGGGAAGTGGTACGAGCAGTACTTC. Protein sequence: CASSQDRFTGKWYEQYF.

This clone was seen a handful of times. The chain links TRBV7-9 to TRBJ2-3, with TRBD1 matching 10 bases. V shed 3 bases, J shed 6 bases, and the junction held 6 bases outside the gene matches. Germline V gene sequence: CDR1 SEHNR, CDR2 FQNEAQ (reference sequence). The CDR3 runs 15 residues. The DNA for the CDR3 is TGTGCCAGCAGCTTCCCCCTGGGACAGGGGGATACGCAGTATTTT. It specifies CASSFPLGQGDTQYF.